What follows are 10 T cell receptor beta chains derived from one specimen sequenced in a study of blood T cell repertoires in COVID-19. Clones were read by immunoSEQ multiplex PCR, and TCRdb kept only the in-frame ones, dropping some. This table has 120,000 or so clones, approximately 80% appearing once. The sequenced material came from peripheral blood. The receptors were gathered from a man between 50 and 59 years old with acute or convalescent COVID-19.

This chain uses TRBV5-6 with TRBJ2-1; 12 nucleotides align to TRBD2. The CDR3 runs to 17 residues. Per germline, CDR1 SGHDT and CDR2 YYEEEE. With 0 bases clipped from V and 7 bases from J, the junction kept 8 bases outside the gene matches. CDR3 nucleotide sequence: TGTGCCAGCAGCTTGGAACTAGCGGGGGGACTAAAGAATGAGCAGTTCTTC. Protein product: CASSLELAGGLKNEQFF.

The chain has TRBV4-1 and TRBJ2-5, with D perhaps matching TRBD1 (8 bases). The germline V gene has CDR1 MGHRA and CDR2 YSYEKL. There are 17 residues in the CDR3. V was trimmed by 3 bases and J by 4 bases, leaving 21 bases between them. The CDR3 nucleotides are TGCGCCAGCAGCCAGACGGGGGGCAGGGGGCAGTTAGAGACCCAGTACTTC. This codes for CASSQTGGRGQLETQYF.

In DNA form, the CDR3 reads TGTGCCAGTAGTATTAACTGGAGAAGCAATCAGCCCCAGCATTTT. Amino acids: CASSINWRSNQPQHF. J is TRBJ1-5 and V is TRBV19; D gene ambiguous. Germline lookup yields CDR1 LNHDA and CDR2 SQIVND (reference sequence). Trimming took off 3 bases at V and 1 base at J, with 10 bases between the two ends. The CDR3 loop spans 15 amino acids. Complete variable domain (other parts from reference TRBV19 and TRBJ1-5): DGGITQSPKYLFRKEGQNVTLSCEQNLNHDAMYWYRQDPGQGLRLIYYSQIVNDFQKGDIAEGYSVSREKKESFPLTVTSAQKNPTAFYLCASSINWRSNQPQHFGDGTRLSIL.

This clone was detected once. CDR3 amino acids: CASSLTGSPLHF. As DNA, the CDR3 is TGTGCCAGCAGTTTAACGGGTTCACCCCTCCACTTT. The V call is TRBV28, the J call TRBJ1-6; D remains unclear. The V and J ends lost 2 bases and 9 bases respectively, with 5 bases between them. This CDR3 has 12 residues. Germline CDR1 is MDHEN and CDR2 is SYDVKM.

The V and J genes are TRBV5-6 and TRBJ2-5, with 8 nucleotides matching TRBD1. V shed 4 bases and J 2 bases; nucleotides not matched to a gene: 10. This CDR3 contains 16 residues. CDR1 and CDR2 (germline): SGHDT, YYEEEE. CDR3 DNA: TGTGCCAGCAGCCAAGTCGGACAGGGAGCACAAGAGACCCAGTACTTC. It yields the protein CASSQVGQGAQETQYF.

Details on this clone: Other DNA sequences of this sample code for an identical CDR3. This sequence joins TRBV28 and TRBJ1-4, with 8 bases matching TRBD1. Germline values: CDR1 MDHEN, CDR2 SYDVKM. The V segment lost 2 bases and the J segment 8 bases; nucleotides outside the gene matches: 4. This CDR3 spans 14 amino acids. CDR3 sequence reads: CASSLDRGREKLFF. The CDR3 DNA follows: TGTGCCAGCAGTTTAGACAGGGGACGGGAAAAACTGTTTTTT.

The rearrangement joins TRBV7-9 to TRBJ2-1; D is possibly TRBD2 (6 bases). V lost 8 bases, J lost 1 base, and 15 bases lay in between. Germline V gene sequence: CDR1 SEHNR, CDR2 FQNEAQ (reference sequence). The CDR3 runs 15 residues. The CDR3, as DNA: TGTGCCAGCCGACTACGGGGGTATTCCTACAATGAGCAGTTCTTC. It is translated as CASRLRGYSYNEQFF.

The V call is TRBV6-6, the J call TRBJ2-1; no definite D call. The germline V gene has CDR1 MNHNY and CDR2 SVGAGI (reference sequence). The CDR3 loop spans 16 amino acids. Trimming cost V 7 bases and J 0 bases, with 16 bases left between them. CDR3 in DNA: TGTGCCAGCACCCATCATGCGGTTAGCTCCTACAATGAGCAGTTCTTC. Its protein is CASTHHAVSSYNEQFF.

The gene calls are TRBV5-6 and TRBJ2-7; weak D call: TRBD1 (6 bases). Germline V CDR1 and CDR2: SGHDT, YYEEEE. This CDR3 contains 12 residues. V lost 0 bases and J 7 bases, leaving 8 bases between the germline ends. DNA of the CDR3: TGTGCCAGCAGCTTGGGGACAGCAGAGCAGTACTTC. This gives the protein CASSLGTAEQYF.

The chain is built from TRBV19 and TRBJ1-2; TRBD1 matches 9 bases. V gave up 3 bases and J gave up 6 bases; unmatched junction bases: 5. CDR3 size: 14 residues. CDR1 LNHDA and CDR2 SQIVND come from the germline V gene (reference sequence). CDR3 amino acids: CASSMRTGDDGYTF. The CDR3 nucleotides read TGTGCCAGTAGTATGCGGACAGGGGACGATGGCTACACCTTC.